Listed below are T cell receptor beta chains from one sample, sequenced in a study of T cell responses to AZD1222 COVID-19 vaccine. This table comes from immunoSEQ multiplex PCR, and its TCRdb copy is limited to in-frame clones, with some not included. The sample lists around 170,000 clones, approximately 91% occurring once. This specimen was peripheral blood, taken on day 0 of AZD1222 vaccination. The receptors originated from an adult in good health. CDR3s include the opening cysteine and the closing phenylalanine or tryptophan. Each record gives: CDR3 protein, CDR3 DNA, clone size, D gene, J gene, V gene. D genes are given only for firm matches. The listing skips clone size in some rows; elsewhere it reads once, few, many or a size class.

CASSFDSGTDTQYF | TGTGCCAGCAGTTTCGACAGTGGCACAGATACGCAGTATTTT | - | - | TRBJ2-3 | TRBV6-5
CATTVVEGISGYTF | TGTGCCACAACCGTAGTGGAGGGGATTAGTGGCTACACCTTC | - | - | TRBJ1-2 | TRBV28
CASSSGTGTSGRPYEQYF | TGTGCCAGCAGCTCTGGGACAGGAACTAGCGGGAGGCCCTACGAGCAGTACTTC | - | TRBD2 | TRBJ2-7 | TRBV7-9
CASSLKLGGDSLSYNEQFF | TGTGCCAGCAGCTTAAAACTAGGGGGGGACAGCCTTTCCTACAATGAGCAGTTCTTC | - | - | TRBJ2-1 | TRBV7-9
CASSVELESYNEQFF | TGTGCCAGCAGCGTAGAGTTAGAGAGCTACAATGAGCAGTTCTTC | - | - | TRBJ2-1 | TRBV9
CASSPYPWGGQETQYF | TGTGCCAGCAGCCCATACCCCTGGGGGGGCCAAGAGACCCAGTACTTC | once | TRBD2 | TRBJ2-5 | TRBV7-3
CASSTRGLAGGTSTDTQYF | TGTGCCAGTAGTACCCGTGGACTAGCGGGAGGAACTAGCACAGATACGCAGTATTTT | - | TRBD2 | TRBJ2-3 | TRBV19
CASSLFQGGTEAFF | TGTGCCAGCAGCTTGTTTCAGGGAGGCACTGAAGCTTTCTTT | - | - | TRBJ1-1 | TRBV5-6
CASSDGRSRGQLFF | TGCGCCAGCAGCGACGGTCGATCCCGCGGGCAACTGTTTTTT | - | - | TRBJ1-4 | TRBV10-2
CASSQDRLVFGGTGNTIYF | TGTGCCAGCAGCCAAGATCGGCTGGTCTTTGGGGGAACTGGAAACACCATATATTTT | - | - | TRBJ1-3 | TRBV14
CASSLAGLAEETQYF | TGTGCCAGCAGCTTAGCAGGACTAGCGGAAGAGACCCAGTACTTC | - | TRBD2 | TRBJ2-5 | TRBV7-2
CASSTGLAGSGYEQFF | TGTGCCAGCAGCACAGGCTTAGCGGGATCGGGCTATGAGCAGTTCTTC | - | TRBD2 | TRBJ2-1 | TRBV7-2
CASSLRQPRTDTQYF | TGTGCCAGCAGCCTTAGACAGCCCCGCACAGATACGCAGTATTTT | - | - | TRBJ2-3 | TRBV5-6
CASSVLDSYSGNTIYF | TGTGCCAGCAGCGTTCTGGACAGTTACTCTGGAAACACCATATATTTT | - | - | TRBJ1-3 | TRBV9
CASSLVAGAVYEQYF | TGCGCCAGCAGCTTGGTAGCGGGAGCCGTCTACGAGCAGTACTTC | - | TRBD2 | TRBJ2-7 | TRBV5-1
CASSLSLTGSYEQYF | TGTGCCAGCAGTTTAAGTCTTACAGGGTCCTACGAGCAGTACTTC | - | - | TRBJ2-7 | TRBV28
CASSLDGGQLYGYTF | TGCGCCAGCAGCTTGGACGGCGGACAGCTCTATGGCTACACCTTC | few | - | TRBJ1-2 | TRBV5-1
CASSPQGLYGYTF | TGTGCCAGCAGTCCTCAGGGACTCTATGGCTACACCTTC | - | - | TRBJ1-2 | TRBV6-5
CATSRDLAGNTEAFF | TGTGCCACCAGCAGAGATCTAGCGGGGAACACTGAAGCTTTCTTT | few | - | TRBJ1-1 | TRBV15
CASSFVQGQGETQYF | TGTGCCAGCAGTTTCGTCCAGGGACAAGGGGAGACCCAGTACTTC | once | - | TRBJ2-5 | TRBV27
CASSPSSGNTIYF | TGTGCCAGCAGCCCCAGCTCTGGAAACACCATATATTTT | once | - | TRBJ1-3 | TRBV3-1/TRBV3-2
CASSLQGAGELFF | TGTGCCAGCAGTTTACAAGGGGCCGGGGAGCTGTTTTTT | - | - | TRBJ2-2 | TRBV28
CASSFQAGGLSEQFF | TGTGCCAGCAGCTTCCAAGCGGGGGGGCTGAGTGAGCAGTTCTTC | - | TRBD2 | TRBJ2-1 | TRBV7-9
CASRPRGLNYGYTF | TGTGCCAGCAGGCCCCGGGGTTTGAACTATGGCTACACCTTC | - | - | TRBJ1-2 | TRBV28
CASSAGTPNQPQHF | TGTGCCAGCAGCGCCGGGACACCAAATCAGCCCCAGCATTTT | - | - | TRBJ1-5 | TRBV6-4
CASTERWLAGGITGELFF | TGTGCCAGCACCGAGAGGTGGCTAGCGGGAGGAATCACCGGGGAGCTGTTTTTT | - | TRBD2 | TRBJ2-2 | TRBV2
CASIFDRRCSGNTIYF | TGTGCCAGCATTTTCGACAGGCGGTGCTCTGGAAACACCATATATTTT | - | - | TRBJ1-3 | TRBV6-7
CASSQDLFGEQYF | TGCGCCAGCAGCCAAGATCTGTTTGGCGAGCAGTACTTC | - | - | TRBJ2-7 | TRBV4-1
CASSYRQGAIEQYF | TGTGCCAGCAGTTACCGGCAGGGGGCCATCGAGCAGTACTTC | - | TRBD1 | TRBJ2-7 | TRBV6-6
CATANFGEGAEETQYF | TGTGCCACCGCTAATTTTGGGGAGGGCGCCGAAGAGACCCAGTACTTC | - | TRBD2 | TRBJ2-5 | TRBV24-1